Sequencing of this TCR beta chain was carried out in a study of OX40 agonist ivuxolimab in advanced cancers. Study overall: Dose-escalation patients had hepatocellular carcinoma, melanoma, renal cell or head and neck cancer. Study findings and constraints: Blood T cells, both CD4+ and CD8+, expanded clonally by week 6 at 0.1 to 3.0 mg/kg. The specificity for antigen of the expanded peripheral T cells was not determined. CD8+ T cells (on average) carried more expanded clones than CD4+ T cells.

Data came from immunoSEQ multiplex PCR; TCRdb stores just in-frame clones and leaves some out. The sample carries about 60,000 clones, approximately 93% recorded once. This clone was seen once. The antigen is not known. CDR3 length: 14 amino acids. Trimming cost V 0 bases and J 5 bases; bases outside gene matches: 3. Germline V gene sequence: CDR1 MNHEY, CDR2 SVGAGI. Sample: CD4+ or CD8+ T cells sorted from blood, taken in a trial of the OX40 agonist ivuxolimab. The chain links TRBV6-5 to TRBJ1-2; 7 bases align to TRBD1. This TCR was recovered from an adult with an advanced solid tumor such as melanoma, head and neck, liver or kidney cancer. In DNA form, the CDR3 reads TGTGCCAGCAGTTACTCGACAGGGCAGTATGGCTACACCTTC. Translated: CASSYSTGQYGYTF.